This is a list of T cell receptor beta chains from one sample in a study of blood T cell repertoires in COVID-19. TCRdb's table, derived via immunoSEQ multiplex PCR, lists solely in-frame clones and lacks some. Seen here are about 220,000 clones, around 83% observed once, and the top ten hold 7% to 10%. Sequencing was performed on peripheral blood. These receptors all stem from a woman aged 45-65 years with acute or convalescent COVID-19. Both conserved end residues are part of each CDR3. The D gene is left open where the match is weak. Size tells how often a clone was seen (once, few, many) or the class of an expanded clone, and some rows leave it out.

j_call d_call v_call cdr3_length clone_size cdr3_nt cdr3_aa
TRBJ2-3 TRBD1 TRBV27 13 . TGTGCCAGCAGTTTTAGGGACAGAAATACGCAGTATTTT CASSFRDRNTQYF
TRBJ1-3 . TRBV25-1 14 few TGTGCCAGCAGTGATTTCGTGTCTGGAAACACCATATATTTT CASSDFVSGNTIYF
TRBJ2-5 TRBD2 TRBV7-2 17 . TGTGCCAGCAGCGGGGGACTCTTAGCGGGTGGGGATGGGACCCAGTACTTC CASSGGLLAGGDGTQYF
TRBJ2-3 . TRBV6-6 16 . TGTGCCAGCAGTTACGGAGGCAGCGGGCGGGAAGATACGCAGTATTTT CASSYGGSGREDTQYF
TRBJ2-1 . TRBV11-2 15 few TGTGCCAGCAGCTTAGGTCCGGGTTTCTACAATGAGCAGTTCTTC CASSLGPGFYNEQFF
TRBJ2-3 TRBD1 TRBV5-6 15 . TGTGCCAGCAGCGAATCGACAGGGTTGAGGGATACGCAGTATTTT CASSESTGLRDTQYF
TRBJ2-2 . TRBV5-1 14 . TGCGCCAGCAGCTTGGAGGGGGTCACCGGGGAGCTGTTTTTT CASSLEGVTGELFF
TRBJ1-1 TRBD1 TRBV29-1 13 . TGCAGCGTTGAGGTACAGGGGGGCACTGAAGCTTTCTTT CSVEVQGGTEAFF
TRBJ2-7 TRBD2 TRBV2 12 once TGTGCCAGCAGTGTGGGGACTAGCGTGCAGTACTTC CASSVGTSVQYF
TRBJ2-3 . TRBV12-5 13 . TGTGCTAGCGGGAGCTCCAGCACAGATACGCAGTATTTT CASGSSSTDTQYF
TRBJ2-7 . TRBV12-3/TRBV12-4 13 . TGTGCCAGCAGTTTAGGCGACAGGAGCGGGCAGTACTTC CASSLGDRSGQYF
TRBJ1-1 TRBD1 TRBV28 15 . TGTGCCAGCAGTTCCGAGGGACAGATGAACACTGAAGCTTTCTTT CASSSEGQMNTEAFF
TRBJ2-7 TRBD2 TRBV30 13 once TGTGCCTGGACCCTAGCGGGAGGTTACGAGCAGTACTTC CAWTLAGGYEQYF
TRBJ1-1 . TRBV30 13 . TGTGCCTGGTCGCAGGATATGAACACTGAAGCTTTCTTT CAWSQDMNTEAFF
TRBJ2-7 TRBD2 TRBV12-3/TRBV12-4 13 . TGTGCCAGCAGCCACGGACTAGCGGGAGAGGGGTACTTC CASSHGLAGEGYF
TRBJ2-2 . TRBV2 14 few TGTGCCAGCAGCGTGGCGGGTTACACCGGGGAGCTGTTTTTT CASSVAGYTGELFF
TRBJ2-5 . TRBV11-2 13 . TGTGCCAGCAGCTTAGTTTCCGTCGGGACCCAGTACTTC CASSLVSVGTQYF
TRBJ2-5 TRBD1 TRBV27 15 . TGTGCCAGCAGTTGGGACAGGGCCCACCAAGAGACCCAGTACTTC CASSWDRAHQETQYF
TRBJ1-2 . TRBV28 14 . TGTGCCAGCAACGACCGGGGAAAAGACTATGGCTACACCTTC CASNDRGKDYGYTF
TRBJ2-5 TRBD2 TRBV20-1 15 once TGCAGTGCTAGTAGTCCCAGCGGGACCCCCTGGACCCAGTACTTC CSASSPSGTPWTQYF
TRBJ2-5 . TRBV6-5 13 . TGTGCCAGCAGCGGACCGCCGGGGGAGACCCAGTACTTC CASSGPPGETQYF
TRBJ1-1 TRBD1 TRBV28 13 . TGTGCCAGCACCCTTTGGGGGGACAGGGATGCTTTCTTT CASTLWGDRDAFF
TRBJ2-5 . TRBV18 13 . TGTGCCAGCTCAGGGGACATCGAAGAGACCCAGTACTTC CASSGDIEETQYF
TRBJ1-1 TRBD1 TRBV2 14 . TGTGCCAACCCAACTGGGACAGTGGATACTGAAGCTTTCTTT CANPTGTVDTEAFF
TRBJ2-1 . TRBV5-1 14 . TGCGCCAGCAGCTTACCTAGCGCTTACAATGAGCAGTTCTTC CASSLPSAYNEQFF
TRBJ1-5 . TRBV19 13 once TGTGCCAGTAGTGGGGACATTAATCAGCCCCAGCATTTT CASSGDINQPQHF
TRBJ1-6 TRBD1 TRBV7-2 14 . TGTGCCAGCAGCCAGGGACAGCGTAATTCACCCCTCCACTTT CASSQGQRNSPLHF
TRBJ2-2 TRBD1 TRBV19 16 . TGTGCCAGTAGGCCTTGGGGACAGGGGTTCCCCGGGGAGCTGTTTTTT CASRPWGQGFPGELFF
TRBJ1-1 . TRBV19 12 . TGTGCCAGTACCCTAGGGAACACTGAAGCTTTCTTT CASTLGNTEAFF
TRBJ2-3 . TRBV7-9 15 . TGTGCCAGCAGCTTAGGATTGGCCACCACAGATACGCAGTATTTT CASSLGLATTDTQYF
TRBJ1-5 TRBD1 TRBV7-9 14 . TGTGCCAGCAGCCCGGGACAGAGAGGACAGCCCCAGCATTTT CASSPGQRGQPQHF
TRBJ1-4 . TRBV6-5 13 . TGTGCCAGCGAGGACACATATGGGGAAAAACTGTTTTTT CASEDTYGEKLFF
TRBJ2-1 . TRBV6-1 14 . TGTGCCAGCAGTGATATTGGGACACTTAATGAGCAGTTCTTC CASSDIGTLNEQFF
TRBJ2-7 TRBD2 TRBV30 14 . TGTGCCTGGAGTGCCCGAGCGGGACCCTACGAGCAGTACTTC CAWSARAGPYEQYF
TRBJ2-6 . TRBV11-3 19 . TGTGCCAGCAGCGACGCCTCAGGGTTCTCTGCCCCTGGGGCCAACGTCCTGACTTTC CASSDASGFSAPGANVLTF
TRBJ2-7 TRBD2 TRBV10-3 13 . TGTGCCATCAGGTCTAGCGGAGACTACGAGCAGTACTTC CAIRSSGDYEQYF
TRBJ2-7 TRBD2 TRBV10-1 13 once TGCGCCAGCAAAGGCGGGAGGTCGTACGAGCAGTACTTC CASKGGRSYEQYF
TRBJ1-2 . TRBV6-5 15 once TGTGCCAGCAGTTACTCACCGGGACAAAACTATGGCTACACCTTC CASSYSPGQNYGYTF
TRBJ2-3 . TRBV27 15 . TGTGCCAGCAGTTGGCGACTGAGCGGCGCAGATACGCAGTATTTT CASSWRLSGADTQYF
TRBJ2-3 TRBD1 TRBV27 15 once TGTGCCAGCAGTTCCGGACAGGGGGTCACAGATACGCAGTATTTT CASSSGQGVTDTQYF
TRBJ2-5 TRBD1 TRBV10-3 15 . TGTGCCATCGGGGACAGGGGACGCGATCAAGGGGCCCAGTACTTC CAIGDRGRDQGAQYF
TRBJ2-7 . TRBV6-6 11 few TGTGCCACCCTATCCGGCTACGAGCAGTACTTC CATLSGYEQYF
TRBJ1-1 TRBD1 TRBV7-2 17 . TGTGCCAGCAGCTTGACCGGGACAGGTACTGGGGACACTGAAGCTTTCTTT CASSLTGTGTGDTEAFF
TRBJ2-5 . TRBV6-1 13 . TGTGCCAGCAGTGAGCGGAGCCAAGAGACCCAGTACTTC CASSERSQETQYF
TRBJ1-3 TRBD1 TRBV6-1 15 . TGTGCCAGCGGACAGGGGGCCTGGTTAGGGAACACCATATATTTT CASGQGAWLGNTIYF
TRBJ2-1 TRBD1 TRBV5-1 16 . TGCGCCAGCAGCTTTCTTCCGGGACAGGACGTAAATGAGCAGTTCTTC CASSFLPGQDVNEQFF
TRBJ2-1 . TRBV7-9 12 . TGTGCCAGCAGCTCTACCGGGACAGAGCAGTTCTTC CASSSTGTEQFF
TRBJ2-5 . TRBV11-2 15 . TGTGCCAGCAGCCGCCAACTAAACAGGGAGGAGACCCAGTACTTC CASSRQLNREETQYF
TRBJ2-7 TRBD1 TRBV2 15 once TGTGCCAGCAGTTACACGGGACAGGGTGGCTACGAGCAGTACTTC CASSYTGQGGYEQYF
TRBJ2-5 . TRBV3-1/TRBV3-2 12 . TGTGCCAGCAGCCAATTCAGTGAGACCCAGTACTTC CASSQFSETQYF
TRBJ2-5 . TRBV5-4 16 . TGTGCCAGCAGCTTGGATCCCGGGGAAGGTGGAGAGACCCAGTACTTC CASSLDPGEGGETQYF
TRBJ2-1 TRBD1 TRBV28 15 . TGTGCCAGCAGTTTAATGGGACAGGGAATTGATGAGCAGTTCTTC CASSLMGQGIDEQFF
TRBJ1-4 . TRBV15 12 . TGTGCCACCAGCGGACTTAATGAAAAACTGTTTTTT CATSGLNEKLFF
TRBJ2-7 TRBD1 TRBV6-5 13 . TGTGCCAGCAGAAGACAGGGAGAATACGAGCAGTACTTC CASRRQGEYEQYF